These 13 T cell receptor beta chains were sequenced from one sample in a study of blood T cell repertoires in COVID-19. Here immunoSEQ multiplex PCR was the method, and the copy in TCRdb shows in-frame clones only, minus some. The table lists roughly 160,000 clones, about 80% of them singletons. Input material: PBMCs or T cells enriched from blood (not recorded which). The origin of the receptors is a man aged 50-60 years who had recovered from COVID-19.

The chain employs TRBV14 and TRBJ1-4; 9 bases map to TRBD1. Trimming removed 5 bases from V and 10 bases from J; junction bases left unmatched: 11. CDR3 length equals 15 residues. Germline CDR1 is SGHDN and CDR2 is FVKESK. CDR3 residues: CASSGYGTGIGKLFF. CDR3 DNA sequence: TGTGCCAGCAGCGGATATGGGACAGGGATTGGAAAACTGTTTTTT.

This clone was found a few times. The chain combines TRBV9 with TRBJ1-3; D possibly corresponds to TRBD1 (5 bases). Germline V lookup: CDR1 SGDLS, CDR2 YYNGEE. The CDR3 totals 14 residues. V lost 0 bases, J lost 2 bases, and 6 bases lay in between. The DNA of the CDR3 is TGTGCCAGCAGCGTAGCGGGGGCTGGAAACACCATATATTTT. Translation gives CASSVAGAGNTIYF.

This clone was seen a handful of times. CDR3 residues: CASSHEAKPDTQYF. The DNA for the CDR3 is TGTGCCAGCAGCCACGAGGCCAAACCAGATACGCAGTATTTT. The V gene is TRBV5-4, the J gene TRBJ2-3; D ambiguous. The germline gives CDR1 SGHNT, CDR2 YYREEE (reference sequence). Trimming pared 4 bases from V and 4 bases from J, leaving 13 bases between. The CDR3 length is 14 residues.

The DNA for the CDR3 is TGTGCCTGGAGCGCTGAGACAGGGACAGATACGCAGTATTTT. Translating it yields CAWSAETGTDTQYF. This rearrangement joins TRBV30 to TRBJ2-3; TRBD1 agrees at 7 bases. Trimming removed 3 bases from V and 3 bases from J; junction bases left unmatched: 6. Per germline, CDR1 GTSNPN and CDR2 SVGIG (reference sequence). The CDR3 consists of 14 residues.

The V and J genes are TRBV6-5 and TRBJ2-7, with 10 bases lining up with TRBD2. Germline trimming cut 5 bases from V and 5 bases from J; bases unmatched to any gene: 6. The length of the CDR3 is 14 residues. The germline V gene has CDR1 MNHEY and CDR2 SVGAGI. In DNA form, the CDR3 reads TGTGCCAGCAGTCAGATAGCGGGGGGCAACGAGCAGTACTTC. It codes for CASSQIAGGNEQYF.

The gene calls are TRBV28 and TRBJ2-7; a possible D gene is TRBD1 (6 bases). The V gene's germline CDR1 is MDHEN and CDR2 SYDVKM. The CDR3 extends over 15 amino acids. V lost 3 bases and J lost 7, with 19 bases in between. The CDR3 here is CASSFMGHPSTEQYF. In DNA form, the CDR3 reads TGTGCCAGCAGTTTTATGGGACACCCTTCTACGGAGCAGTACTTC. The complete variable domain, with remaining parts taken from reference TRBV28 and TRBJ2-7, reads DVKVTQSSRYLVKRTGEKVFLECVQDMDHENMFWYRQDPGLGLRLIYFSYDVKMKEKGDIPEGYSVSREKKERFSLILESASTNQTSMYLCASSFMGHPSTEQYFGPGTRLTVT.

This clone was observed a handful of times. J is TRBJ2-1 and V is TRBV5-1, with D maybe TRBD1 (5 bases). The CDR3 contains 15 residues. CDR1 and CDR2 (germline): SGHRS, YFSETQ. Trimming removed 4 bases at V and 0 bases at J, with 11 bases between. As DNA, the CDR3 is TGCGCCAGCAGCCCACAGGAGAGCTCCTACAATGAGCAGTTCTTC. Translation gives CASSPQESSYNEQFF.

This clone was found a few times. This chain connects TRBV7-6 to TRBJ2-3; tentative D call: TRBD1 (6 bases). This CDR3 contains 16 residues. Trimming left V 0 bases short and J 2 bases short, with 12 bases between. Per the germline V gene, CDR1 is SGHVS and CDR2 is FNYEAQ. The CDR3 sequence is CASSLALTGYTDTQYF. The CDR3 DNA is TGTGCCAGCAGCTTAGCGCTAACAGGGTACACAGATACGCAGTATTTT.

This chain connects TRBV18 to TRBJ2-3; TRBD2 aligns across 14 bases. J lost 4 bases, V lost 2 bases, and 8 bases had no gene match. Germline lookup yields CDR1 KGHSH and CDR2 LQKENI. The CDR3 extends over 18 amino acids. The CDR3 DNA sequence: TGTGCCAGCTCACCAAGGCCCGGGACTAGCGGGAGACCAGATACGCAGTATTTT. Translating it yields CASSPRPGTSGRPDTQYF.

The chain uses TRBV6-5 and TRBJ2-4; 9 nucleotides line up with TRBD1. Looked up from germline, CDR1 is MNHEY and CDR2 is SVGAGI. The CDR3 consists of 15 residues. The V segment lost 6 bases and the J segment 7 bases; nucleotides outside the gene matches: 10. The DNA for the CDR3 is TGTGCCAGCAGCCAGAAACAGGGGGCTCTGAACATTCAGTACTTC. This codes for CASSQKQGALNIQYF.

The chain employs TRBV5-1 and TRBJ1-1; 7 bases match TRBD1. Trimming removed 4 bases from V and 6 bases from J; junction bases left unmatched: 6. Germline lookup yields CDR1 SGHRS and CDR2 YFSETQ. The CDR3 runs to 13 residues. CDR3 region: CASSLGQESEAFF. Written as DNA, the CDR3 is TGCGCCAGCAGCCTAGGACAGGAGTCTGAAGCTTTCTTT.

The genes are TRBV7-9 and TRBJ1-4; 9 nucleotides agree with TRBD1. V was clipped by 4 bases and J by 7 bases; unmatched bases: 4. The CDR3 has 14 amino acids. In germline, CDR1 is SEHNR, CDR2 FQNEAQ (reference sequence). For the CDR3, the DNA is TGTGCCAGCAGCTGGGACAGGGCTTTTGAAAAACTGTTTTTT. Translating gives CASSWDRAFEKLFF.

This chain connects TRBV5-1 to TRBJ2-2, with a tentative D call TRBD1 (6 bases). The CDR3 has 14 residues. CDR1 and CDR2 from the germline V gene are SGHRS and YFSETQ. Trimming stripped 4 bases from V and 5 bases from J, with 12 bases between. The CDR3 DNA follows: TGCGCCAGCAGCCTCCGGACAGCGACCGGGGAGCTGTTTTTT. Protein: CASSLRTATGELFF.